This T cell receptor beta chain was sequenced for a study of blood T cell repertoires in COVID-19. The wider study: The United States, Italy and Spain supplied acute and convalescent COVID-19 samples. From T cells, B-cell-depleted T cells, or PBMCs came the material, which was cDNA or gDNA.

As handled by the study authors: Estimation of nucleated cell counts relied on the amplification of reference gene primers. TCRdb keeps only in-frame clones here, not all; method: immunoSEQ multiplex PCR. V and J calls and clone size are those listed in that table; D and trimming were worked out from the DNA. The profile shows roughly 380,000 clones, approximately 81% of them singletons. Trimming took 2 bases from V and 5 from J, leaving 10 bases between them. This CDR3 is built from 13 residues. CDR1 and CDR2 from the germline V gene are GTSNPN and SVGIG (reference sequence). The chain is built from TRBV30 and TRBJ1-5, with no clear D. The sample comprised peripheral blood. The TCR originated in a woman younger than 35 with acute or convalescent COVID-19. The CDR3 bases are TGTGCCTGGAGTCTGGCAAACCATCAGCCCCAGCATTTT. The encoded protein is CAWSLANHQPQHF.